A single sample gave rise to the 26 T cell receptor beta chains below, sequenced in a study of CD8+CD57+ T cells in acquired aplastic anemia listed by TCRdb under 2018. The sequencer was an Illumina HiSeq 2000. Genomic DNA served as template for TCR beta VDJ combination and CDR3 sequence profiling. Clones were called with MiXCR by TCRdb after fastp trimmed the public reads at Q25, and only in-frame beta chains were retained. For every CDR3 protein sequence, its rows merge into one entry that carries the most common genes and DNA. The sample profile shows around 190,000 distinct CDR3 sequences; roughly half of them were found once. Jointly, the top ten make up about a sixth of the sample. What was sequenced was sorted CD4+, CD8+, or CD8+CD57+ T cells (not recorded which) from PBMCs. These TCRs come from a human donor in good health, serving as a control.

Worth noting for this clonotype: Since a much larger clone is just one base distant, this may be a read error. This is likely a read error, given that the CDR3 carries no conserved phenylalanine or tryptophan at its end. The chain carries TRBV7-3 and TRBJ1-2, with TRBD1 identical over 7 bases. Germline V lookup: CDR1 SGHTA, CDR2 FQGTGA. Unmatched junction bases numbered 7, after V lost 6 bases and J lost 6 bases. This CDR3 contains 13 residues. The CDR3 DNA follows: TGTGCCAGCAGTCGACAGGGTGGGGATGGCTACACCCTC. Its protein product is CASSRQGGDGYTL.

This rearrangement joins TRBV28 to TRBJ2-1; D uncertain. Germline CDR1 MDHEN, CDR2 SYDVKM. The CDR3 runs 13 residues. The ends were cut back, 7 bases at V and 3 bases at J, with 10 bases in the middle. In nucleotides, the CDR3 is TGTGCCAGCACTGGCCGAGTCTACAATGAGCAGTTCTTC. Amino acid sequence: CASTGRVYNEQFF.

This clonotype came up many times. The gene calls are TRBV6-2 or TRBV6-3 and TRBJ1-5; 8 nucleotides align to TRBD1. This CDR3 contains 16 residues. From germline, CDR1 is MNHEY and CDR2 SVGEGT. Trimming removed 2 bases from V and 4 bases from J; junction bases left unmatched: 7. CDR3 DNA: TGTGCCAGCAGTTACCGGTTCGACAGGGGTAATCAGCCCCAGCATTTT. Protein: CASSYRFDRGNQPQHF.

The CDR3 region has the DNA TGCAGTGCTAGAAGGGGTCTGGACGAGCAGTACTTC. Amino acid sequence: CSARRGLDEQYF. The V and J genes are TRBV20-1 and TRBJ2-7, with D tentatively TRBD1 (5 bases). Trimming pared 2 bases from V and 5 bases from J, leaving 10 bases between. This CDR3 comprises 12 residues. CDR1 and CDR2 from the germline V gene are DFQATT and SNEGSKA (reference sequence).

The V call is TRBV9, the J call TRBJ2-2, with 7 bases identical to TRBD2. The CDR3 covers 19 residues. Germline V lookup: CDR1 SGDLS, CDR2 YYNGEE. Trimming removed 4 bases from V and 3 bases from J; junction bases left unmatched: 18. Here the CDR3 DNA reads TGTGCCAGCAGCAAACGTGGACTAGACCTACGAACGGACACCGGGGAGCTGTTTTTT. The encoded protein is CASSKRGLDLRTDTGELFF. The full variable domain, rest sourced from reference TRBV9 and TRBJ2-2, is DSGVTQTPKHLITATGQRVTLRCSPRSGDLSVYWYQQSLDQGLQFLIQYYNGEERAKGNILERFSAQQFPDLHSELNLSSLELGDSALYFCASSKRGLDLRTDTGELFFGEGSRLTVL.

Turning to this clonotype: The junction does not match germline at one end; this may be a read error. CDR3 in DNA: TGTGCCAGCAGCTTGGAGCCTTCATCTAATTCACCCCTCCACTTT. The encoded protein is CASSLEPSSNSPLHF. This chain joins TRBV5-1 and TRBJ1-6; D not resolved. The germline gives CDR1 SGHRS, CDR2 YFSETQ. The CDR3 spans 15 residues.

This clonotype was seen a few times. This may stem from a read error, because a much larger clone lies one nucleotide away. J is TRBJ1-4 and V is TRBV12-3 or TRBV12-4; D is ambiguous. The V gene lost 6 bases and the J gene lost 7 bases, with 18 bases spanning the gap. The CDR3 runs 15 residues. The CDR3 loop is CASREGGISTEKLFF. CDR3 bases: TGTGCCAGCAGGGAGGGCGGTATCTCGACTGAAAAACTGTTTTTT.

This clonotype was counted many times. The chain employs TRBV7-6 and TRBJ1-6; 8 nucleotides agree with TRBD1. V was clipped by 4 bases and J by 5 bases; unmatched bases: 7. Germline values: CDR1 SGHVS, CDR2 FNYEAQ. This CDR3 spans 16 amino acids. The CDR3 nucleotides read TGTGCCAGCAGCTCGTCGACAGGGGTGGATAATTCACCCCTCCACTTT. It translates to CASSSSTGVDNSPLHF.

CDR3 sequence reads: CASSLRPGQGTYGYTF. For the CDR3, the DNA is TGCGCCAGCAGCTTAAGACCGGGACAGGGCACCTATGGCTACACCTTC. The chain links TRBV5-1 to TRBJ1-2, with 9 nucleotides matching TRBD1. This CDR3 is built from 16 residues. With V trimmed by 2 bases and J by 4 bases, 9 bases remained unmatched. The V gene's germline CDR1 is SGHRS and CDR2 YFSETQ. The complete variable domain, with remaining parts taken from reference TRBV5-1 and TRBJ1-2, reads KAGVTQTPRYLIKTRGQQVTLSCSPISGHRSVSWYQQTPGQGLQFLFEYFSETQRNKGNFPGRFSGRQFSNSRSEMNVSTLELGDSALYLCASSLRPGQGTYGYTFGSGTRLTVV.

The sample holds many counts of this clonotype. The chain recombines TRBV6-5 with TRBJ2-7; D remains ambiguous. The CDR3 length is 15 residues. The V and J ends lost 0 bases and 6 bases respectively, with 15 bases between them. Germline V CDR1 and CDR2: MNHEY, SVGAGI. The CDR3 loop reads CASSYSLFQATEQYF. CDR3 bases: TGTGCCAGCAGTTACTCCCTATTTCAGGCAACCGAGCAGTACTTC.

This clonotype appeared a few times. The chain joins TRBV28 to TRBJ1-3; D is unclear. The V gene lost 1 base and the J gene lost 4 bases, with 11 bases spanning the gap. The CDR3 sequence is 15 residues long. Germline assignment: CDR1 MDHEN and CDR2 SYDVKM. Here the CDR3 DNA reads TGTGCCAGCAGTTTATTCCGGGAATCGGGAAACACCATATATTTT. It codes for CASSLFRESGNTIYF.

Note on this clonotype: A read error may explain this, as a much larger clone is one base away. The J gene is TRBJ1-6, the V gene TRBV10-3; D might be TRBD1 (5 bases). The CDR3 spans 15 residues. The V and J ends lost 3 bases and 5 bases respectively, with 11 bases between them. Germline CDR1 and CDR2: ENHRY and SYGVKD. CDR3: CAISEAGTHNSPLHF. CDR3 sequence (DNA): TGTGCCATCAGTGAAGCGGGGACCCATAATTCACCCCTCCACTTT.

With regard to this clonotype: This clone may be a read error of a much larger clone one base away. The V and J genes are TRBV6-4 and TRBJ2-3; unclear D gene. Germline values: CDR1 MRHNA, CDR2 SNTAGT. CDR3 size: 16 residues. CDR3 region: CASSPDSRGGTDAQYF. Written as DNA, the CDR3 is TGTGCCAGCAGCCCCGATAGTCGCGGTGGCACAGATGCGCAGTATTTT.

This chain uses TRBV11-2 with TRBJ2-7; 13 nucleotides align to TRBD2. With 1 base clipped from V and 0 bases from J, the junction kept 0 bases outside the gene matches. The length of the CDR3 is 16 residues. Germline V gene lookup returns CDR1 SGHAT and CDR2 FQNNGV. The CDR3 coding sequence is TGTGCCAGCAGCTTAGGGACTAGCGGGGGCTCCTACGAGCAGTACTTC. Protein sequence: CASSLGTSGGSYEQYF.

The chain couples TRBV10-1 to TRBJ2-3; D gene unclear. Trimming took 4 bases from V and 7 from J, leaving 12 bases between them. CDR1 and CDR2 (germline): WNHNN, SYGVQD (reference sequence). The CDR3 covers 13 residues. CDR3 DNA: TGCGCCAGCAGTGCCCGACCGGGTTATACGCAGTATTTT. It specifies CASSARPGYTQYF.

This chain uses TRBV7-2 with TRBJ1-1; weak D call: TRBD1 (5 bases). CDR1 and CDR2 from the germline V gene are SGHTA and FQGNSA. V was clipped by 3 bases and J by 8 bases, with 25 bases between them. The CDR3 extends over 17 amino acids. CDR3 in DNA: TGTGCCAGCAGCTTCCCGCAGGGAGGCTGGAATGGCGGGGAAGCTTTCTTT. Amino acids: CASSFPQGGWNGGEAFF.

This clonotype turned up a few times. One end of the junction varies from germline; a read error may be responsible. The rearrangement joins TRBV7-7 to TRBJ2-1, with 7 bases that match TRBD2. The CDR3 spans 15 residues. The germline V gene encodes CDR1 SSHAT and CDR2 FNYEAQ (reference sequence). This CDR3 reads CASSPGTKSSNEQFF. Here the CDR3 DNA reads TGTGCCAGCAGCCCAGGGACTAAATCCTCCAATGAGCAGTTCTTC.

V gene TRBV7-6 combines with J gene TRBJ2-5; D remains ambiguous. Trimming took off 2 bases at V and 5 bases at J, with 9 bases between the two ends. This CDR3 is 13 amino acids long. CDR1 is SGHVS, CDR2 FNYEAQ, per germline. CDR3 DNA: TGTGCCAGCAGCTTACTGTCAAGGGAGACCCAGTACTTC. Translation: CASSLLSRETQYF.

The table lists this clonotype with many counts. The chain is built from TRBV28 and TRBJ1-2; D possibly corresponds to TRBD1 (6 bases). Germline V gene lookup returns CDR1 MDHEN and CDR2 SYDVKM. V lost 5 bases and J lost 4, with 14 bases in between. The CDR3 contains 14 residues. Written as DNA, the CDR3 is TGTGCCAGCAGTCTAACAGGGAAGGGCTATGGCTACACCTTC. This encodes CASSLTGKGYGYTF.

This clonotype occurred a few times. Just one base apart from a much larger clone, this may be a read error. The gene calls are TRBV12-3 or TRBV12-4 and TRBJ2-7, with D possibly being TRBD2 (5 bases). The CDR3 length is 14 residues. Trimming shortened V by 4 bases and J by 2 bases, and 12 bases separated the two germline ends. The CDR3 loop reads CASSSRADAYEQYF. The DNA for the CDR3 is TGTGCCAGCAGTTCGAGGGCTGATGCCTACGAGCAGTACTTC.

The chain uses TRBV5-1 and TRBJ1-2; 8 bases match TRBD1. In germline, CDR1 is SGHRS, CDR2 YFSETQ. The CDR3 is made up of 13 amino acids. The trim removed 4 bases at V and 6 bases at J, leaving 5 bases unmatched. CDR3 sequence: CASSHGQGDGYTF. The CDR3 DNA reads as TGCGCCAGCAGCCACGGACAGGGTGATGGCTACACCTTC.

The chain uses TRBV7-9 and TRBJ1-6; 12 bases map to TRBD1. This CDR3 is 15 amino acids long. J was trimmed by 9 bases and V by 4 bases; bases with no gene match: 4. Germline-derived CDR1 and CDR2 are SEHNR and FQNEAQ (reference sequence). CDR3 in amino acids: CASSSGTGGVSPLHF. CDR3 nucleotides: TGTGCCAGCAGCTCCGGGACAGGGGGCGTTTCACCCCTCCACTTT. The entire variable domain, with the rest obtained from reference TRBV7-9 and TRBJ1-6, is as follows: DTGVSQNPRHKITKRGQNVTFRCDPISEHNRLYWYRQTLGQGPEFLTYFQNEAQLEKSRLLSDRFSAERPKGSFSTLEIQRTEQGDSAMYLCASSSGTGGVSPLHFGNGTRLTVT.

The chain uses TRBV7-8 and TRBJ2-1; TRBD2 agrees at 10 bases. The CDR3 spans 17 residues. Germline values: CDR1 SGHVS, CDR2 FQNEAQ. With V trimmed by 0 bases and J by 9 bases, 11 bases remained unmatched. CDR3 in DNA: TGTGCCAGCAGCTTAGCGGGCCCCAGCGGGGGGGCGTTTGAGCAGTTCTTC. Its translation is CASSLAGPSGGAFEQFF. Complete variable domain (other parts from reference TRBV7-8 and TRBJ2-1): GAGVSQSPRYKVAKRGQDVALRCDPISGHVSLFWYQQALGQGPEFLTYFQNEAQLDKSGLPSDRFFAERPEGSVSTLKIQRTQQEDSAVYLCASSLAGPSGGAFEQFFGPGTRLTVL.

A note on this clonotype: This may be a read error: a much more frequent sequence differs by one nucleotide. The V and J genes are TRBV6-5 and TRBJ2-7; the match to TRBD2 covers 10 bases. The CDR3 consists of 16 residues. Looked up from germline, CDR1 is MNHEY and CDR2 is SVGAGI. The junction had 12 bases not matched to a gene; V was cut back by 4 bases and J by 6 bases. The CDR3 loop reads CASSCSKRGGETEQYF. CDR3 bases: TGTGCCAGCAGTTGCTCGAAGCGGGGGGGCGAGACCGAGCAGTACTTC.

This clonotype occurred many times. This chain joins TRBV9 and TRBJ2-1; D is perhaps TRBD1 (6 bases). Germline CDR1 is SGDLS and CDR2 is YYNGEE. V lost 4 bases and J lost 0, with 17 bases in between. CDR3 length: 17 residues. The CDR3: CASSPSRGQSSYNEQFF. As DNA, the CDR3 is TGTGCCAGCAGCCCCTCCCGCGGACAGAGCTCCTACAATGAGCAGTTCTTC.

As concerns this clonotype: The junction departs from germline at one end; a sequencing error may be responsible. The J gene is TRBJ2-3, the V gene TRBV25-1, with TRBD2 matching over 11 bases. The CDR3 spans 16 residues. CDR1 is MGHDK and CDR2 is SYGVNS in the germline V gene. CDR3 nucleotide sequence: TGTGCCACCAGTGATGAGACTAGCGGGACTCCAGATACGCAGTATTTT. As protein: CATSDETSGTPDTQYF.